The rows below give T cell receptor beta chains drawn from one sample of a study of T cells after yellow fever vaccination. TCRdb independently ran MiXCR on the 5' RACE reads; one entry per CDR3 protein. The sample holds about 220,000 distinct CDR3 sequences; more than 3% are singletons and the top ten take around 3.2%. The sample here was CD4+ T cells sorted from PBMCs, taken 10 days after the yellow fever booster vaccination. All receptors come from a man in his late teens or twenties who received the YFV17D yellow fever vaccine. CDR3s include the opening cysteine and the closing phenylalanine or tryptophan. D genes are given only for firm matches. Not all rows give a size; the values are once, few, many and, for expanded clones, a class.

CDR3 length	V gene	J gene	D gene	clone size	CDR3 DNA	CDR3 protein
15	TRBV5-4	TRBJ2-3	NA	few	TGTGCCAGCAGCTTGGACAGCGGAGGCACAGATACGCAGTATTTT	CASSLDSGGTDTQYF
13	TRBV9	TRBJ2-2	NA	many	TGTGCCAGCAGCGTAGCCAGTTACGGGGAGCTGTTTTTT	CASSVASYGELFF
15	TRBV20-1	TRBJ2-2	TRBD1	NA	TGCAGTGCTAGAGATCACAGGGGGAACACCGGGGAGCTGTTTTTT	CSARDHRGNTGELFF
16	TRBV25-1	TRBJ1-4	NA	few	TGTGCCAGCAGTGAGGGAAGTTGGAGGGGCTCCGAAAAACTGTTTTTT	CASSEGSWRGSEKLFF
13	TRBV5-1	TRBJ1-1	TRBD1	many	TGCGCCAGCAGCGTTGACAGGGACACTGAAGCTTTCTTT	CASSVDRDTEAFF
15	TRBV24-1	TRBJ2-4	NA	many	TGTGCCACCAGTGACCCCAAGGGGGTCGGGGACATTCAGTACTTC	CATSDPKGVGDIQYF
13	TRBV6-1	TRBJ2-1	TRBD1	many	TGTGCCAGCAGGTGGACAGGGGGCGTCGGGCAGTTCTTC	CASRWTGGVGQFF
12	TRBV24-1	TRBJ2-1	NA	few	TGTGCCACCAGTGATTTGTACCAGACTCAGTTCTTC	CATSDLYQTQFF
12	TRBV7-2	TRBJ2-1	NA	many	TGTGCCAGCAGCCCCCCCGCACGTGAGCAGTTCTTC	CASSPPAREQFF
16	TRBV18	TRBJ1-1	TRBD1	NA	TGTGCCAGCTCACCCCCCCGGGGACAGGGGGTCGGTGGAGCTTTCTTT	CASSPPRGQGVGGAFF
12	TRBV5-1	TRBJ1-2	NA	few	TGCGCCAGCAGATTTGGGATCTATGGCTACACCTTC	CASRFGIYGYTF
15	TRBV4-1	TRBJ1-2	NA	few	TGCGCCAGCAGCCAAGAGTTGAACAGGGTCTATGGCTACACCTTC	CASSQELNRVYGYTF
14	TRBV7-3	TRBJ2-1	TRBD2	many	TGTGCCAGCAGCCCCGGGACTAGCGGGGTAGAGCAGTTCTTC	CASSPGTSGVEQFF
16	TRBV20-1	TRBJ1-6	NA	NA	TGCAGTGCTAGAGATCCGGCCTCGATGCCAAATTCACCCCTCCACTTT	CSARDPASMPNSPLHF
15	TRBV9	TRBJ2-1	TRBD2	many	TGTGCCAGCAGCCCGATGGGACTAGCGGGGGCTGAGCAGTTCTTC	CASSPMGLAGAEQFF
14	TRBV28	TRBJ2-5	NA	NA	TGTGCCAGCCACTCCCTATCAGCTGCGGGGACCCAGTACTTC	CASHSLSAAGTQYF
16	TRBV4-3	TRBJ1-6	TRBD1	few	TGCGCCAGCAGCCCCTCGGACAGGGGTTATAATTCACCCCTCCACTTT	CASSPSDRGYNSPLHF
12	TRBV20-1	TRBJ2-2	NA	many	TGCAGTGCTAGGGTTGGGGCCGGGGAGCTGTTTTTT	CSARVGAGELFF
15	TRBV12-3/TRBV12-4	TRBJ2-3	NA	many	TGTGCCAGCAGCCTTACCAGGGGATCGGCGGATACGCAGTATTTT	CASSLTRGSADTQYF
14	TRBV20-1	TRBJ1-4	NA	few	TGCAGTGCTCATCCGGGGGACGCTAATGAAAAACTGTTTTTT	CSAHPGDANEKLFF
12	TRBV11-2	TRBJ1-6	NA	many	TGTGCCAGCAGCTTTGAAAATTCACCCCTCCACTTT	CASSFENSPLHF
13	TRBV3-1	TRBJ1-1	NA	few	TGTGCCAGCAGCCAAGACACGGGCACTGAAGCTTTCTTT	CASSQDTGTEAFF